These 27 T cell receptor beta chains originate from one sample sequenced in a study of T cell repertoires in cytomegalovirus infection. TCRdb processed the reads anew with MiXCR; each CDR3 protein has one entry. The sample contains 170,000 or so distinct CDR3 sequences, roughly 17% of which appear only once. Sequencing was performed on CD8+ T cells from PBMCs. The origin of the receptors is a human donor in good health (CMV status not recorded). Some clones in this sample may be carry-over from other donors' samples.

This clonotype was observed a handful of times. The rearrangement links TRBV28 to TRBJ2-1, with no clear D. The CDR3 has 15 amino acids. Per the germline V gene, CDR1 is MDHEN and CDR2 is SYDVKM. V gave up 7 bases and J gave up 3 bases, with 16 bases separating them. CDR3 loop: CASTHGPDIYNEQFF. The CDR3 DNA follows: TGTGCCAGCACCCATGGCCCCGATATCTACAATGAGCAGTTCTTC.

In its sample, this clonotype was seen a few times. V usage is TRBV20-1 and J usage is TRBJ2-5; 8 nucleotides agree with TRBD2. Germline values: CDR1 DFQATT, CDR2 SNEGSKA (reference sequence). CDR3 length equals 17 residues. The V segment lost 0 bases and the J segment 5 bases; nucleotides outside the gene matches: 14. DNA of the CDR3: TGCAGTGCTAGAGATCTGAGTGAGACTAGCGATTTCGAGACCCAGTACTTC. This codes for CSARDLSETSDFETQYF.

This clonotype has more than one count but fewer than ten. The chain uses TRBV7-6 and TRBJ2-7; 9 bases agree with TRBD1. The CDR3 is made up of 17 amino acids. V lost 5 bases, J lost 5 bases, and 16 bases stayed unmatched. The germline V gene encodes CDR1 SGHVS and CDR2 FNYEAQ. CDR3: CASSLTPGQGRSHEQYF. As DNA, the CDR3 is TGTGCCAGCAGCCTCACCCCTGGACAGGGGAGGTCGCACGAGCAGTACTTC. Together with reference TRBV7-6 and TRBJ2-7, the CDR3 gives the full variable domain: GAGVSQSPRYKVTKRGQDVALRCDPISGHVSLYWYRQALGQGPEFLTYFNYEAQQDKSGLPNDRFSAERPEGSISTLTIQRTEQRDSAMYRCASSLTPGQGRSHEQYFGPGTRLTVT.

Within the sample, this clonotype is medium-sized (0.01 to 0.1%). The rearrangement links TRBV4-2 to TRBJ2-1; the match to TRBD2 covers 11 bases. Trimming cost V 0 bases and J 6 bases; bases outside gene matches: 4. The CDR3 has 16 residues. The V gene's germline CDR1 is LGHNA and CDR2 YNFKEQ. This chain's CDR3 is CASSQDLSGGANEQFF. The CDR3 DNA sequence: TGTGCCAGCAGCCAAGATCTTAGCGGGGGGGCCAATGAGCAGTTCTTC.

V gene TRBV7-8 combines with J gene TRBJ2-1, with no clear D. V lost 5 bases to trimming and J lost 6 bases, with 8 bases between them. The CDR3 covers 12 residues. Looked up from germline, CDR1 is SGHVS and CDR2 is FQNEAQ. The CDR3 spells CASSHDGNEQFF. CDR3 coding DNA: TGTGCCAGCAGCCACGACGGCAATGAGCAGTTCTTC.

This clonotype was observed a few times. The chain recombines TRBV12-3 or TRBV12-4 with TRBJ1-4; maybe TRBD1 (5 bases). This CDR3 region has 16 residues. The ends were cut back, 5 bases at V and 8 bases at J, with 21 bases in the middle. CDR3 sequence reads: CASSKPQSGLGEKLFF. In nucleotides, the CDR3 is TGTGCCAGCAGTAAACCTCAATCAGGGTTGGGGGAAAAACTGTTTTTT.

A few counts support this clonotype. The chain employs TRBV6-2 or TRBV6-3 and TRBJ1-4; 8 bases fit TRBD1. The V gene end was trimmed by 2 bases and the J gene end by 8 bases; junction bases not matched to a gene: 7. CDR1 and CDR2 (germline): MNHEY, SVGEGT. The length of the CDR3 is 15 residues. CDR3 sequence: CASSYGDRTGEKLFF. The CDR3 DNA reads TGTGCCAGCAGTTACGGGGACAGGACAGGGGAAAAACTGTTTTTT.

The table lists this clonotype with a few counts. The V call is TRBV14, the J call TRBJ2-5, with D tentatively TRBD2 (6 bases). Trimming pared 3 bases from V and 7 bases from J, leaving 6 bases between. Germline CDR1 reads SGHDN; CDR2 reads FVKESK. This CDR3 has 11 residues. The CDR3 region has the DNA TGTGCCAGCAGCCACGGGGGGACCCAGTACTTC. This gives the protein CASSHGGTQYF.

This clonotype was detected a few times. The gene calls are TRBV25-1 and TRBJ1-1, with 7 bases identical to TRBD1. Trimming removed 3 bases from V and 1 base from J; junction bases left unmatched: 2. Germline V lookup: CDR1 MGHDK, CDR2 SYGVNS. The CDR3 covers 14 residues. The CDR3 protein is CASSDRDRNTEAFF. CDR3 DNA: TGTGCCAGCAGTGACCGGGACAGGAACACTGAAGCTTTCTTT.

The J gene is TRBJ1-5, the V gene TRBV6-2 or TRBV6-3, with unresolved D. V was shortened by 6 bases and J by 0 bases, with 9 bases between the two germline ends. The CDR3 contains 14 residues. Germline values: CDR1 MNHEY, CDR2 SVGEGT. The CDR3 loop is CASSWTVSNQPQHF. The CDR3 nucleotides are TGTGCCAGCAGCTGGACCGTTAGCAATCAGCCCCAGCATTTT.

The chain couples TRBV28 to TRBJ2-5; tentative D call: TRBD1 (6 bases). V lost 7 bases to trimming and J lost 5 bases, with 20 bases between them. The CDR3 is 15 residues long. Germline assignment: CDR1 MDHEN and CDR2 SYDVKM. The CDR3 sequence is CASTITGPAKETQYF. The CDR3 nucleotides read TGTGCCAGCACCATTACAGGGCCCGCGAAGGAGACCCAGTACTTC. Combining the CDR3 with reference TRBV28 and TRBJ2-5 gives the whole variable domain DVKVTQSSRYLVKRTGEKVFLECVQDMDHENMFWYRQDPGLGLRLIYFSYDVKMKEKGDIPEGYSVSREKKERFSLILESASTNQTSMYLCASTITGPAKETQYFGPGTRLLVL.

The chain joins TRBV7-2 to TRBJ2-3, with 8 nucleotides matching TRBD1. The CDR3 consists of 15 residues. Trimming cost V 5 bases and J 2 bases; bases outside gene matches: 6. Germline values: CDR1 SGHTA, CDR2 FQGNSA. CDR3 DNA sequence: TGTGCCAGCAGCCAGACAGGGGCCCTCACAGATACGCAGTATTTT. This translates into CASSQTGALTDTQYF.

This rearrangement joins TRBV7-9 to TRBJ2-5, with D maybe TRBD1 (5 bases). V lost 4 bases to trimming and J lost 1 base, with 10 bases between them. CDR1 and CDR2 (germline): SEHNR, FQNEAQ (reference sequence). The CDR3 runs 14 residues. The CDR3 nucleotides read TGTGCCAGCAGCTCGACAGACATCCAAGAGACCCAGTACTTC. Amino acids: CASSSTDIQETQYF.

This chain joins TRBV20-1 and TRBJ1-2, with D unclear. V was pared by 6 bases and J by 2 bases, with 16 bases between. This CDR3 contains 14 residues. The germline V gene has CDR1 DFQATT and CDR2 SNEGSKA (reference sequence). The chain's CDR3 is CSADGDAQNYGYTF. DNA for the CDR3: TGCAGTGCAGACGGGGATGCCCAGAACTATGGCTACACCTTC.

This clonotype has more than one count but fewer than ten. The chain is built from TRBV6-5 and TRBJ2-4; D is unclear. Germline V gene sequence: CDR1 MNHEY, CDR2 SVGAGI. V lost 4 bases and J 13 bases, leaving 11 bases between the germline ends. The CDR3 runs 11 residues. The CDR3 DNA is TGTGCCAGCAGTTCTGGATGGCTGCAGTACTTC. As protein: CASSSGWLQYF.

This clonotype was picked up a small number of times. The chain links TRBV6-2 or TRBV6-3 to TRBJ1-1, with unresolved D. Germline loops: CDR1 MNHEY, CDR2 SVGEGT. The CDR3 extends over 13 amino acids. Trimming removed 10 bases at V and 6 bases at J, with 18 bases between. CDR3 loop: CATNPIDWSEAFF. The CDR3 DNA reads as TGTGCCACCAACCCCATTGATTGGTCTGAAGCTTTCTTT.

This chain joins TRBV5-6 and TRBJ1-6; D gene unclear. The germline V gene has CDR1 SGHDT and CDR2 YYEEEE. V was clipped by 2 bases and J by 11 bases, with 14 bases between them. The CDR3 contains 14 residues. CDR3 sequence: CASSFWAPRTPLHF. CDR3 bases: TGTGCCAGCAGCTTCTGGGCCCCACGAACACCCCTCCACTTT.

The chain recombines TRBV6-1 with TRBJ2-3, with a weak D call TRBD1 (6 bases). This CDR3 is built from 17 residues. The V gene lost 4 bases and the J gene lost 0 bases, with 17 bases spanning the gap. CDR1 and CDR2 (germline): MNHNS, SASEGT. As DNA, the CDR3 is TGTGCCAGCAGTGCACCGGGACAAGCACCTAGCACAGATACGCAGTATTTT. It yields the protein CASSAPGQAPSTDTQYF.

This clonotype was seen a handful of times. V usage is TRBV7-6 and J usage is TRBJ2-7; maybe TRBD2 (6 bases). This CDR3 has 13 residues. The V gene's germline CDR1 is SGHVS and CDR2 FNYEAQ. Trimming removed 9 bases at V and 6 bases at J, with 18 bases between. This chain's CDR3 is CASAMGEAREQYF. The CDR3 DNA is TGTGCCAGTGCCATGGGGGAGGCACGCGAGCAGTACTTC.

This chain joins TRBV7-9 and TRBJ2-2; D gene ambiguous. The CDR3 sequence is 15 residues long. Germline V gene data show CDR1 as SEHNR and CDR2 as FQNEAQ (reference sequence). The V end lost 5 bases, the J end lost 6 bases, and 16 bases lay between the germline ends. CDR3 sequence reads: CASSDQYGQSGELFF. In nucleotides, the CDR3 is TGTGCCAGCAGCGACCAATACGGTCAGTCCGGGGAGCTGTTTTTT.

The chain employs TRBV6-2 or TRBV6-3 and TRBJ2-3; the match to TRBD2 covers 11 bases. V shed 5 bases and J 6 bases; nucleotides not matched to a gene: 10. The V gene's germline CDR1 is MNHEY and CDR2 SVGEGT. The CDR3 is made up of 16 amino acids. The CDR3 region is CASSTGSSGGPDTQYF. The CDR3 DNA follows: TGTGCCAGCAGTACGGGATCTAGCGGGGGGCCGGATACGCAGTATTTT.

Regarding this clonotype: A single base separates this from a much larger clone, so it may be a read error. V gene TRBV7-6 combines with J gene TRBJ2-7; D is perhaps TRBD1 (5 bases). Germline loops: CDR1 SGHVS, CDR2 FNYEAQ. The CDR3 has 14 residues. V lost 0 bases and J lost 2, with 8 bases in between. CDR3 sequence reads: CASSLAGRAYEQYF. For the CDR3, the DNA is TGTGCCAGCAGCTTAGCAGGCAGGGCCTACGAGCAGTACTTC. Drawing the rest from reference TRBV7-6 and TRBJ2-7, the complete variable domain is GAGVSQSPRYKVTKRGQDVALRCDPISGHVSLYWYRQALGQGPEFLTYFNYEAQQDKSGLPNDRFSAERPEGSISTLTIQRTEQRDSAMYRCASSLAGRAYEQYFGPGTRLTVT.

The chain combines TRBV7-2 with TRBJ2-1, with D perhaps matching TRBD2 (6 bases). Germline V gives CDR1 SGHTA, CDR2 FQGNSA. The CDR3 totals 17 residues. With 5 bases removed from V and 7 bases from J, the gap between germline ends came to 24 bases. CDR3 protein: CASSRGFRGVTRNEQFF. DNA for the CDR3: TGTGCCAGCAGCCGGGGGTTCAGAGGGGTTACGAGAAATGAGCAGTTCTTC.

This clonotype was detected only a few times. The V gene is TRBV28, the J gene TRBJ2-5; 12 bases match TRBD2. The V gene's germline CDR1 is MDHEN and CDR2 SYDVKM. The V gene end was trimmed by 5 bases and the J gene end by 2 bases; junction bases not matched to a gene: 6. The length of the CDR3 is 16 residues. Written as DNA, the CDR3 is TGTGCCAGCAGTCCGCTAGCGGGGGGGATACAAGAGACCCAGTACTTC. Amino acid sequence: CASSPLAGGIQETQYF.

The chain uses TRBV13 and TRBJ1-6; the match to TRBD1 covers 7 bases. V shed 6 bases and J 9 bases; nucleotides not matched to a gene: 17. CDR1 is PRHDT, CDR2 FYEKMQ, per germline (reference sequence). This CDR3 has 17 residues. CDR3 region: CASSSRVNRGVSSPLHF. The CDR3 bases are TGTGCCAGCAGTTCAAGGGTGAACAGGGGAGTTTCTTCACCCCTCCACTTT.

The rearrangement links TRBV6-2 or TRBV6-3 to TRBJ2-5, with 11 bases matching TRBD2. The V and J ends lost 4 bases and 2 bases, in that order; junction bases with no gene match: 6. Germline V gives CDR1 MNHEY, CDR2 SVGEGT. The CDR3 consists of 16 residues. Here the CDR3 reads CASSFPGLADQETQYF. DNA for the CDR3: TGTGCCAGCAGTTTTCCGGGACTAGCGGATCAAGAGACCCAGTACTTC.

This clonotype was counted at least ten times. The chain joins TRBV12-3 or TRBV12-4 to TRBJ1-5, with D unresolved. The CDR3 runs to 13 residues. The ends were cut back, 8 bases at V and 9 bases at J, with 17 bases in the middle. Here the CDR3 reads CASGDTGMPPQHF. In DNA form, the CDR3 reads TGTGCCAGCGGAGACACGGGGATGCCGCCCCAGCATTTT.